Included here is one T cell receptor (beta chain) sequence, with context. This sample is part of a study of blood T cell repertoires in COVID-19. Data came from immunoSEQ multiplex PCR; TCRdb stores just in-frame clones and leaves some out. The table shows fewer than 300,000 clones, with around nine tenths occurring only once. The germline V gene has CDR1 SGHNT and CDR2 YYREEE (reference sequence). This CDR3 comprises 14 residues. With 0 bases removed from V and 1 base from J, the gap between germline ends came to 7 bases. The clonotype originates from a middle-aged woman who had recovered from COVID-19. The V gene is TRBV5-4, the J gene TRBJ1-1; D is unresolved. Material: peripheral blood. The CDR3 region is CASSLVGQNTEAFF. CDR3 sequence (DNA): TGTGCCAGCAGCTTGGTTGGGCAGAACACTGAAGCTTTCTTT.